This T cell receptor (beta chain) comes out of a study of blood T cell repertoires in COVID-19. Study details: PBMCs, B-cell-depleted T cells, or T cells provided the cDNA or gDNA that made up the material.

Germline V lookup: CDR1 ENHRY, CDR2 SYGVKD. Trimming removed 1 base at V and 4 bases at J, with 10 bases between. The CDR3 loop spans 14 amino acids. Clones were sequenced by immunoSEQ multiplex PCR, and TCRdb holds only the in-frame ones, with some missing. The data contain some 260,000 clones, around nine tenths of them singletons. The TCR originated in a young man with active or convalescent COVID-19. The sample comprised peripheral blood. This chain links TRBV10-3 with TRBJ1-1, with no clear D. The CDR3 is CAISEFKRTTEAFF. CDR3 coding DNA: TGTGCCATCAGTGAGTTTAAGAGAACCACTGAAGCTTTCTTT.